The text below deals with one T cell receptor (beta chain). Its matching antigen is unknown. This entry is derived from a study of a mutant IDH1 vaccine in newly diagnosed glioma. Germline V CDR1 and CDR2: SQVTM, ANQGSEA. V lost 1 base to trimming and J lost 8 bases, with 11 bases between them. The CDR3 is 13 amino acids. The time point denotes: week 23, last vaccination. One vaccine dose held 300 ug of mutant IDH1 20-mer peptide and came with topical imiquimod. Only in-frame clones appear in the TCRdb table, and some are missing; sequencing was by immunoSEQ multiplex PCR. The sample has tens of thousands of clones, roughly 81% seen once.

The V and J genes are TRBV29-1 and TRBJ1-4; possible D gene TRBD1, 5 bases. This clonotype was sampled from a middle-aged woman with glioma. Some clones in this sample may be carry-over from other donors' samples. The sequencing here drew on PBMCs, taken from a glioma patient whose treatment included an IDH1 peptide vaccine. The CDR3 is CSVEGDLGEKLFF. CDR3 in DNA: TGCAGCGTTGAAGGGGACTTGGGAGAAAAACTGTTTTTT.